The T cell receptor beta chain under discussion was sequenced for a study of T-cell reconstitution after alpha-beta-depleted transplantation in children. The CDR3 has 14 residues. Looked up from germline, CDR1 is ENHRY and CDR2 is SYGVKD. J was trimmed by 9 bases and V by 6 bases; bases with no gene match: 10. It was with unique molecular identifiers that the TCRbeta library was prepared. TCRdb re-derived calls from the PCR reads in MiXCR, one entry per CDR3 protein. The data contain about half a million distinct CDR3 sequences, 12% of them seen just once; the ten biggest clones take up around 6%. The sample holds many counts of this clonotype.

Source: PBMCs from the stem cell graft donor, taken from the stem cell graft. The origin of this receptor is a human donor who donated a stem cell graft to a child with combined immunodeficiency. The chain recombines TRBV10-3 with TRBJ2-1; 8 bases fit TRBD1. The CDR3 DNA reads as TGTGCCATCAGGAAGGACAGGGAGGCTGGTGAGCAGTTCTTC. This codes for CAIRKDREAGEQFF.